This T cell receptor (beta chain) was obtained from a study of T-cell reconstitution after alpha-beta-depleted transplantation in children. The CDR3 is 16 amino acids. V was clipped by 0 bases and J by 0 bases, with 11 bases between them. Germline CDR1 MGHRA, CDR2 YSYEKL. A TCRbeta library incorporating unique molecular identifiers was prepared. In TCRdb, the PCR reads were re-called with MiXCR into one record per CDR3 protein. The data hold approximately 70,000 distinct CDR3 sequences, with approximately 5% observed a single time. Relative to its sample, this clonotype is medium-sized. The rearrangement uses TRBV4-1 and TRBJ1-1; possibly TRBD1 for D (5 bases). Here the sequenced sample was PBMCs, mostly from graft donor cells, taken 180 days after TCRalphabeta/CD19-depleted stem cell transplant. The sequence was obtained from a boy in the first two years of life who had a stem cell transplant for acute myeloid leukemia, so the T cells may come from the graft donor. As DNA, the CDR3 is TGCGCCAGCAGCCAAGAAAGGGACCGATTGAACACTGAAGCTTTCTTT. This encodes CASSQERDRLNTEAFF.